This entry features one T cell receptor (beta chain) sequence. Compared with the rest of its sample, this clone is medium-sized (0.01 to 0.1%). No cognate antigen has been identified for it. Base qualities are not recorded, but no much larger clone differs from it by a single base. The sample comes from a study of metastatic and nonmetastatic thyroid tumors (dated by TCRdb to the early 2020s). Context from the whole study: For patients with malignant and with benign thyroid disease, the researchers compared repertoires between peripheral blood samples and tumor or nodule tissue samples. The paper's findings and limits, for the study overall: TCR beta diversity was reported as significantly higher in malignant tumors than in benign nodules, in both blood and tumor samples.

None of the patients had been given any treatment before thyroid surgery. Patient clinical samples collected from 2012 to 2018 were retrospectively analysed using T-cell receptor beta sequencing. The CDR3 goes from the cysteine to the phenylalanine over 14 residues. CDR3 DNA only is kept here, 42 bases in frame from base 1. V loses 4 bases of germline sequence and J loses 2 bases, and the interval between the two ends is 12 bases. Library preparation was by PCR. This sample was sequenced with an Illumina HiSeq 4000. The TCR beta-chain CDR3 region of each patient was profiled by high-throughput sequencing. The source study handled its data this way. The researchers built a classifier to tell apart papillary thyroid cancer patients with distant metastasis, based on CDR3 differences among clinicopathological groups. The Shannon index was used to assess repertoire diversity, and the Morisita-Horn index was used to assess tumor-blood repertoire similarity. The raw public reads went through TCRdb reprocessing: fastp at Q25, MiXCR clone calling, in-frame beta chains kept. In this record, the V and J calls reflect TCRdb's handling and not the investigators' own analysis. In this sample the table shows about 33,000 clones, around 17% of which occur a single time. The top ten hold roughly 12% of the sample.

This sequence originates from a male donor with papillary thyroid cancer or a benign thyroid nodule (not recorded which). Some clones in this sample may be carry-over from other donors' samples. The chain was built from TRBV12-3 or TRBV12-4 and TRBJ2-7, with TRBD2 as a weak D call on 5 bases. What was sequenced was blood. The CDR3 here reads CASSSPRGPYEQYF. The nucleotide sequence reads as follows: TGTGCCAGCAGTTCCCCCCGGGGTCCCTACGAGCAGTACTTC.